This TCR beta chain was observed in a study of cytomegalovirus exposure and HLA in healthy donors. As for the study in general: Unique TCRs numbering around 80 million, obtained from HLA-typed donors, made up an early data release.

Trimming stripped 2 bases from V and 4 bases from J, with 11 bases between. The CDR3 contains 14 residues. Per the germline V gene, CDR1 is SGHTA and CDR2 is FQGNSA. The study ran its PCR with 60 Vbeta and 13 Jbeta primers. Sequencing was performed with immunoSEQ multiplex PCR; in TCRdb, only in-frame clones are kept and a portion is missing. The sample has around 70,000 clones, roughly two thirds seen once; the top ten hold approximately 2.8%. Source material: PBMCs. The V and J genes are TRBV7-2 and TRBJ1-1; D possibly corresponds to TRBD1 (5 bases). This clonotype was obtained from a man between 25 and 39 years old in good health and CMV-seronegative. The CDR3 reads CASSLMQGGTEAFF. DNA of the CDR3: TGTGCCAGCAGCTTAATGCAGGGTGGCACTGAAGCTTTCTTT. The full variable domain, with the rest looked up from reference TRBV7-2 and TRBJ1-1, is GAGVSQSPSNKVTEKGKDVELRCDPISGHTALYWYRQSLGQGLEFLIYFQGNSAPDKSGLPSDRFSAERTGGSVSTLTIQRTQQEDSAVYLCASSLMQGGTEAFFGQGTRLTVV.